This T cell receptor beta chain was sequenced in a study of blood T cell repertoires in COVID-19 (dated by TCRdb to 2018 to 2020). Turning to the overall study: Collaborator samples came from the United States, Italy and Spain and covered acute and convalescent phases of COVID-19. The prospective study material was composed of cDNA or gDNA derived from T cells, B-cell-depleted T cells, or PBMCs. Subjects who had been exposed to COVID-19, were actively infected with it, or had recovered from it provided the deeply sampled blood TCRbeta repertoires that made up the dataset. The repertoires were made available in a free public database intended to serve as a resource for research on the immune response to SARS-CoV-2. Samples came from the ongoing ImmuneRACE study (first 160 participants) plus 1,254 subjects from 6 global collaborators. Sample metadata almost always included a de-identified subject ID, COVID-19 status, age in years and sex. HLA class I and class II types, where available, came from metadata supplied by the sample provider rather than from assay-based typing. What the work shows at the level of the full study, not this receptor alone: How much clinical and demographic metadata was included differed by source and by participant, and the metadata was provided uncurated.

To note about this clone: This clone's antigen is unknown. It has no much larger one-base neighbor in the sample; base qualities were not kept.

V and J lose 2 bases and 0 bases, and a span of 12 bases separates them. Including cysteine and phenylalanine, the CDR3 has 17 amino acids. Only the CDR3 DNA stays, 51 bases, in frame from base 1. The germline V gene (reference sequence) gives CDR1 as SGHKS and CDR2 as YYEKEE. TCRbeta CDR3 regions were amplified from genomic DNA using the immunoSEQ Assay, a bias-controlled multiplex PCR. The paper's processing steps were these. The number of nucleated cells in each sample was estimated by amplification of reference gene primers within the assay. To quantify the absolute abundance of each unique TCRbeta CDR3 rearrangement, sequence reads were collapsed and filtered. For each sample, productive Simpson clonality was calculated as the square root of Simpson's diversity index across productive rearrangements. Held by TCRdb, this immuneACCESS table contains in-frame sequences only and omits some clones. Under half of the omission traces to an unresolved V gene where checked; the cause of the rest is unknown. Clone size and the V and J calls come from that table; the DNA yielded D and trimming. Across this sample there are approximately 150,000 clones, with about 87% seen only once. The top ten constitute 8.5% to 9% of the sample.

Each collaborating institution followed its own protocols to collect whole blood in K2EDTA tubes. For TCRbeta analysis, collaborators shipped samples as frozen whole blood, isolated PBMCs, or DNA extracted from either of those sample types. This receptor was taken from a woman aged 45-65 years with active or convalescent COVID-19. Sequencing used peripheral blood. The V and J genes are TRBV5-5 and TRBJ1-6, and perhaps TRBD1 as D gene, on 6 matching bases. For the CDR3, the sequence is CASSFRTASSYNSPLHF. The DNA sequence is as follows: TGTGCCAGCAGCTTCCGGACAGCGAGCTCCTATAATTCACCCCTCCACTTT.